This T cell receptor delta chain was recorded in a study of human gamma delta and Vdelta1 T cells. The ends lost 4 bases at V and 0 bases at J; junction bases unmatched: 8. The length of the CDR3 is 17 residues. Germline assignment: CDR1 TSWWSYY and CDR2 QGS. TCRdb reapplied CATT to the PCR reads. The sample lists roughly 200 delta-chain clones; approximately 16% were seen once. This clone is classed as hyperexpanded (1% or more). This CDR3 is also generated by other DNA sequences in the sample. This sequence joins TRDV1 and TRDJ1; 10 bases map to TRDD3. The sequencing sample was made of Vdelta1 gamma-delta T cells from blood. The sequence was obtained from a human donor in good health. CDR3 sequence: CALGVLLGDPYTDKLIF. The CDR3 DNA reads TGTGCTCTTGGGGTACTACTGGGGGATCCCTACACCGATAAACTCATCTTT.